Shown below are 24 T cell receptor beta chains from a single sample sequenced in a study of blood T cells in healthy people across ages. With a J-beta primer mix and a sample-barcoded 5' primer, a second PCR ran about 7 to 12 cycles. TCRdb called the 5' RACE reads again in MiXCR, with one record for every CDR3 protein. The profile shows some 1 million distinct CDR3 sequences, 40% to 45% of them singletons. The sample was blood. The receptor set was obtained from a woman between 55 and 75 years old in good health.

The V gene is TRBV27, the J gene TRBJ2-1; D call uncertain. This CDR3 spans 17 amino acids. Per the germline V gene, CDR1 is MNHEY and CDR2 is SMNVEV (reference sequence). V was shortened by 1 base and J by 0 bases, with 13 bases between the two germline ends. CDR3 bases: TGTGCCAGCAGTTTATTGCATCTGTCCCGCTCCTACAATGAGCAGTTCTTC. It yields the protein CASSLLHLSRSYNEQFF.

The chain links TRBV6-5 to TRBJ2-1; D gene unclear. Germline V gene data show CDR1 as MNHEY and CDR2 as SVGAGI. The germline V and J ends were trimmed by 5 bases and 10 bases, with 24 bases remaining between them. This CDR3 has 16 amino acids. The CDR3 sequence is CASSPSAFDDHGEQFF. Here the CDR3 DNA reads TGTGCCAGCAGTCCCTCGGCCTTTGATGACCACGGGGAGCAGTTCTTC.

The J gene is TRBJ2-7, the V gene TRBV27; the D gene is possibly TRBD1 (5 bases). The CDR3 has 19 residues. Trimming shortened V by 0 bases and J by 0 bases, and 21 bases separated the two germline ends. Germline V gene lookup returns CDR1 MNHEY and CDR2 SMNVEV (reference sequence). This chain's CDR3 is CASSLSVSPGKSSSYEQYF. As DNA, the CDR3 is TGTGCCAGCAGTTTATCGGTGAGCCCAGGGAAGTCTAGCTCCTACGAGCAGTACTTC.

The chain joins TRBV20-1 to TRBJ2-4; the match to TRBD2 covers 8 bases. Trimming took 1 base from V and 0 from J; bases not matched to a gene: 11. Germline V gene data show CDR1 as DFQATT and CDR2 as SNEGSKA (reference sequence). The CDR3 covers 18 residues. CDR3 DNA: TGCAGTGCTAGAGTATTAGCGGGGCAGGGGTTAGCCAAAAACATTCAGTACTTC. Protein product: CSARVLAGQGLAKNIQYF.

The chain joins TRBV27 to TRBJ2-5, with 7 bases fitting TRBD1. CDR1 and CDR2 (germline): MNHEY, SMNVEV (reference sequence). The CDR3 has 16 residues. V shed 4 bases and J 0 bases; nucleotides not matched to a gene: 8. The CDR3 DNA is TGTGCCAGCAGTTACAACAGGGGTTCGTACCAAGAGACCCAGTACTTC. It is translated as CASSYNRGSYQETQYF.

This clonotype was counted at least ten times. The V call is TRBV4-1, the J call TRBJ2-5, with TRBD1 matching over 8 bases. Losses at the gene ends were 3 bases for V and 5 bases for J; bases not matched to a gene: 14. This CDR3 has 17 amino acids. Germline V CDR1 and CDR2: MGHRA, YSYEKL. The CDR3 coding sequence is TGCGCCAGCAGCCAGAACGGACAGGGAGGAGGTTGGGAGACCCAGTACTTC. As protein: CASSQNGQGGGWETQYF.

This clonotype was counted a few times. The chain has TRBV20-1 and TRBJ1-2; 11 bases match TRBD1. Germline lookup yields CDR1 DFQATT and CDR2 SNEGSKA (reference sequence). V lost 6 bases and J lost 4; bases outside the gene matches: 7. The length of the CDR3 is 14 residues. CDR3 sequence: CSAHSGTGGYGYTF. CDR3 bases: TGCAGTGCACACAGCGGGACAGGGGGCTATGGCTACACCTTC.

The CDR3 sequence: CASSLVAAGGPDTQYF. CDR3 bases: TGTGCCAGCAGCTTAGTGGCAGCGGGTGGGCCAGATACGCAGTATTTT. The chain joins TRBV7-8 to TRBJ2-3; perhaps TRBD2 as D (6 bases). Trimming left V 1 base short and J 4 bases short, with 15 bases between. CDR1 and CDR2 from the germline V gene are SGHVS and FQNEAQ. The CDR3 runs 16 residues. Complete variable domain (other parts from reference TRBV7-8 and TRBJ2-3): GAGVSQSPRYKVAKRGQDVALRCDPISGHVSLFWYQQALGQGPEFLTYFQNEAQLDKSGLPSDRFFAERPEGSVSTLKIQRTQQEDSAVYLCASSLVAAGGPDTQYFGPGTRLTVL.

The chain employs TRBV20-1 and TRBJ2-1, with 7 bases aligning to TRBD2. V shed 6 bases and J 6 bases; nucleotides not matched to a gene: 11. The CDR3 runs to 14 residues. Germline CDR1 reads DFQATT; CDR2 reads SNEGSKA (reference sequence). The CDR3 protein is CSARGDLRGNEQFF. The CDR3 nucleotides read TGCAGTGCCCGGGGGGACCTTCGGGGCAATGAGCAGTTCTTC.

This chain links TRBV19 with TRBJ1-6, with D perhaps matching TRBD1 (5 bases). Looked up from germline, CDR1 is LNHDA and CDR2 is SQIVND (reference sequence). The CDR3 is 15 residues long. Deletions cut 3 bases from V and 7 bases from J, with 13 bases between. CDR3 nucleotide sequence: TGTGCCAGTAGTATCAACCGGGACGGAAATTCACCCCTCCACTTT. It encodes CASSINRDGNSPLHF.

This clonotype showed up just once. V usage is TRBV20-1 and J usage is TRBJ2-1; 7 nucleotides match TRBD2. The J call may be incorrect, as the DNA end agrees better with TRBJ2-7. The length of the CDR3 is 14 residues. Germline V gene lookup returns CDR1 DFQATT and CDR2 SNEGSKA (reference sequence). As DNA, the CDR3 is TGCAGTGCTAAAGGCGGGAGAGTTTACAATGAGCAGTACTTC. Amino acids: CSAKGGRVYNEQYF.

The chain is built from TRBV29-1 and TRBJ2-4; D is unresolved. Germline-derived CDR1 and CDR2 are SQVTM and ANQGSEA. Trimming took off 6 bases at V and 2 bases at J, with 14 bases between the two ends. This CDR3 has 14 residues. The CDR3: CSVPVGSSKNIQYF. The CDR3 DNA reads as TGCAGCGTCCCGGTGGGGTCGTCCAAAAACATTCAGTACTTC.

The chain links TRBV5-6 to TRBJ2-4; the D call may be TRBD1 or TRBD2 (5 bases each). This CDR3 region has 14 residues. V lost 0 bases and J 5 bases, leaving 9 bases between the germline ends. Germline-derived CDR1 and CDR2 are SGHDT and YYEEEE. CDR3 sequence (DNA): TGTGCCAGCAGCTTGGGGGGGATAGAAAACATTCAGTACTTC. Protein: CASSLGGIENIQYF.

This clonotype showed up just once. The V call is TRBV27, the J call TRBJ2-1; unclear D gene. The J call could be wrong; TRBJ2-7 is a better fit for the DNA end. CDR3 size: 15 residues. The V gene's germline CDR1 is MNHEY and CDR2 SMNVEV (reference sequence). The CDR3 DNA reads TGTGCCAGCAGTTTAGATGGCGGCAGAAGGAATGAGCAGTACTTC. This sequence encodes CASSLDGGRRNEQYF.

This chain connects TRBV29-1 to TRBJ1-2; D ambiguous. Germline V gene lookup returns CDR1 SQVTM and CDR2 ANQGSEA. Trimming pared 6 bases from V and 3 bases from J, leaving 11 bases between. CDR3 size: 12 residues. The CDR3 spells CSVSGDYYGYTF. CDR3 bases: TGCAGCGTCTCGGGCGACTACTATGGCTACACCTTC.

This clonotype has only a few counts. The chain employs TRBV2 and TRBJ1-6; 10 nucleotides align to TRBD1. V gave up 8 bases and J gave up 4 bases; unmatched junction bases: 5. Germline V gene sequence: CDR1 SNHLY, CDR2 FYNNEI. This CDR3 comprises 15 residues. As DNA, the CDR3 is TGTGCCAGCGGTCCGGACAGGGGGTATAATTCACCCCTCCACTTT. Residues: CASGPDRGYNSPLHF.

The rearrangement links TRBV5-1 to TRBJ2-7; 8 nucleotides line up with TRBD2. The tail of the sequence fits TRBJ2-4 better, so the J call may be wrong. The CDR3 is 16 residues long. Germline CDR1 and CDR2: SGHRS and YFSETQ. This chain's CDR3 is CASSPPAGEGQNIQYF. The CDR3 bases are TGCGCCAGCAGCCCGCCAGCGGGAGAGGGTCAAAACATTCAGTACTTC.

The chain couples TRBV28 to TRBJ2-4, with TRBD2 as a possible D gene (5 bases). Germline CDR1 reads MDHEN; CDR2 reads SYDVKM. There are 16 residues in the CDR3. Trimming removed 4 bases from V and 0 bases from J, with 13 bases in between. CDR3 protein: CASSSLLAGAKNIQYF. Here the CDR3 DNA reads TGTGCCAGCAGTTCCCTCCTGGCGGGAGCCAAAAACATTCAGTACTTC.

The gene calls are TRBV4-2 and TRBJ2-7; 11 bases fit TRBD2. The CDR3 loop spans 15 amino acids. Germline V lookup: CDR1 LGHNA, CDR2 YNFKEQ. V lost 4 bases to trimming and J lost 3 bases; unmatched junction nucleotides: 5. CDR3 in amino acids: CASSPTSGRNYEQYF. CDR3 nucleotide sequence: TGTGCCAGCAGCCCCACTAGCGGGAGAAACTACGAGCAGTACTTC.

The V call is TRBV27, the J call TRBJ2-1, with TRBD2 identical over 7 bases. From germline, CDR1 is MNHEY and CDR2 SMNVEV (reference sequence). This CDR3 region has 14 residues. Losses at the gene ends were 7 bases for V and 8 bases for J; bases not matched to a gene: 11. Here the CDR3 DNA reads TGTGCCAGCAAATTGGGGAGGGCCGCGTATGAGCAGTTCTTC. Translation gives CASKLGRAAYEQFF.

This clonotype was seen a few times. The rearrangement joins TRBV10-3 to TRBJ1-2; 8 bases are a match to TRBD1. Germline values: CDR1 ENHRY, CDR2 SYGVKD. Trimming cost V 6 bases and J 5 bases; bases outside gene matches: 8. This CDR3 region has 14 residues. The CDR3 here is CAIRETGEEYGYTF. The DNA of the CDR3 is TGTGCCATCAGGGAGACAGGGGAGGAGTATGGCTACACCTTC.

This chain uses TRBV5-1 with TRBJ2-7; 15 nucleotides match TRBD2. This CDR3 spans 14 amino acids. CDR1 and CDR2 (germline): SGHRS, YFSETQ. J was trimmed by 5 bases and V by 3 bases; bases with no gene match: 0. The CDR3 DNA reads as TGCGCCAGCAGCTGGACTAGCGGGAGGGACGAGCAGTACTTC. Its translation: CASSWTSGRDEQYF. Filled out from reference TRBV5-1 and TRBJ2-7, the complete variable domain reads KAGVTQTPRYLIKTRGQQVTLSCSPISGHRSVSWYQQTPGQGLQFLFEYFSETQRNKGNFPGRFSGRQFSNSRSEMNVSTLELGDSALYLCASSWTSGRDEQYFGPGTRLTVT.

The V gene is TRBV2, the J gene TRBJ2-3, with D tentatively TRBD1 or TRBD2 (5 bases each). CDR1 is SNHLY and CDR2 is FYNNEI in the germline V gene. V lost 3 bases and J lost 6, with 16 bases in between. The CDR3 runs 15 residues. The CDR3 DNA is TGTGCCAGCAGTGAGGCTGGGGGTCGGAGGGATACGCAGTATTTT. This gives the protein CASSEAGGRRDTQYF.

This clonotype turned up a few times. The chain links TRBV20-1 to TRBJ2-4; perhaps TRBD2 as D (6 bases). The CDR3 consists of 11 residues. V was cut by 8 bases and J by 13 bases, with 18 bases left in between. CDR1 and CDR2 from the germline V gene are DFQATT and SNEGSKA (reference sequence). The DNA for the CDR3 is TGCAGTTCCGGGAGTCTGGGTGAGCAGTACTTC. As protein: CSSGSLGEQYF.